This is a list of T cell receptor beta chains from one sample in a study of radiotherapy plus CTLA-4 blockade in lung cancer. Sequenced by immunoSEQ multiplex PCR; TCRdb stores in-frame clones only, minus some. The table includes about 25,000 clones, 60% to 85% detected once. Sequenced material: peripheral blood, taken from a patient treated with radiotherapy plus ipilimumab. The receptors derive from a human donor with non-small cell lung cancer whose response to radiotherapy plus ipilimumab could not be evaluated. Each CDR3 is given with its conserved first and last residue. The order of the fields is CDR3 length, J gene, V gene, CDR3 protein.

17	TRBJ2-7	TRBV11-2	CASSHLAGAPIRGEQYF
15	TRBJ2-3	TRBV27	CASSYGLIGTDTQYF
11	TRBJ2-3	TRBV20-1	CSAYSTDTQYF
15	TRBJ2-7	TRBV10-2	CASSNKRGGDYEQYF
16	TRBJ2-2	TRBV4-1	CASSPRRTSRGGELFF
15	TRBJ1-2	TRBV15	CATSRDHLAGDGYTF
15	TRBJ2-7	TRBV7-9	CASSLGTGKFDEQYF
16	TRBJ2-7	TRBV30	CAWSVKIAGARYEQYF
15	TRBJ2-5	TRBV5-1	CASRPGAGGGETQYF
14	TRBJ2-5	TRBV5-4	CASSFGQNQETQYF
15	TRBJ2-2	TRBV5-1	CASSLEGQGSGELFF
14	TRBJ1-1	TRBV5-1	CASSEPGENTEAFF
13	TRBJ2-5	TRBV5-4	CAGGTGAGETQYF
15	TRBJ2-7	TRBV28	CASSFGGTGRREQYF
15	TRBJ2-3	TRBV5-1	CASSLGQGVPDTQYF
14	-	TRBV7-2	CASSSQTGVYEQYF
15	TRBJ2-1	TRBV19	CASSRTSGRANEQFF
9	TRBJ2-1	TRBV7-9	CAMRREQFF
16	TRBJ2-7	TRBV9	CASSVGISGASVEQYF
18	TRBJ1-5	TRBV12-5	CASGLVPPTESTNQPQHF
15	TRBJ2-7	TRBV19	CASSSTRGTPYEQYF
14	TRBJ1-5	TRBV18	CASSTRDRDQPQHF
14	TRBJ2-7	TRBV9	CASSVGQLPYEQYF
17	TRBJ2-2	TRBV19	CASSMGLAGVETGELFF
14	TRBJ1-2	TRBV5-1	CASSLAIGSNGYTF
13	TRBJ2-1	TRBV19	CASSIVPNNEQFF
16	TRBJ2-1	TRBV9	CASSRGRSGGYNEQFF
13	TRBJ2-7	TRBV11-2	CASRFSPGYEQYF